Sequencing of this T cell receptor beta chain was carried out in a study of T cells after yellow fever vaccination. Points from the study as a whole: Post-booster repertoires again held most primary-vaccination clones (about 95% CD4, 75% to 90% CD8). One caveat is that FACS-sorted repertoires could contain abundant clonotypes contaminating from the bulk population. Although the secondary response was weaker, it peaked faster, at day 5 versus 15.

This clonotype was counted many times. What it recognizes is unknown. TCRdb independently ran MiXCR on the 5' RACE reads; one entry per CDR3 protein. The sample lists about 220,000 distinct CDR3 sequences; 3% to 3.5% were seen once. V was trimmed by 3 bases and J by 4 bases, leaving 6 bases between them. The CDR3 spans 12 residues. This clonotype was obtained from a man younger than 35 who received the YFV17D yellow fever vaccine. Here the sequenced sample was CD4+ T cells sorted from PBMCs, taken 10 days after the yellow fever booster vaccination. V and J are TRBV12-3 or TRBV12-4 and TRBJ1-1; no clear D. The CDR3 loop reads CASSFSGTEAFF. CDR3 coding DNA: TGTGCCAGCAGTTTTAGTGGCACTGAAGCTTTCTTT.